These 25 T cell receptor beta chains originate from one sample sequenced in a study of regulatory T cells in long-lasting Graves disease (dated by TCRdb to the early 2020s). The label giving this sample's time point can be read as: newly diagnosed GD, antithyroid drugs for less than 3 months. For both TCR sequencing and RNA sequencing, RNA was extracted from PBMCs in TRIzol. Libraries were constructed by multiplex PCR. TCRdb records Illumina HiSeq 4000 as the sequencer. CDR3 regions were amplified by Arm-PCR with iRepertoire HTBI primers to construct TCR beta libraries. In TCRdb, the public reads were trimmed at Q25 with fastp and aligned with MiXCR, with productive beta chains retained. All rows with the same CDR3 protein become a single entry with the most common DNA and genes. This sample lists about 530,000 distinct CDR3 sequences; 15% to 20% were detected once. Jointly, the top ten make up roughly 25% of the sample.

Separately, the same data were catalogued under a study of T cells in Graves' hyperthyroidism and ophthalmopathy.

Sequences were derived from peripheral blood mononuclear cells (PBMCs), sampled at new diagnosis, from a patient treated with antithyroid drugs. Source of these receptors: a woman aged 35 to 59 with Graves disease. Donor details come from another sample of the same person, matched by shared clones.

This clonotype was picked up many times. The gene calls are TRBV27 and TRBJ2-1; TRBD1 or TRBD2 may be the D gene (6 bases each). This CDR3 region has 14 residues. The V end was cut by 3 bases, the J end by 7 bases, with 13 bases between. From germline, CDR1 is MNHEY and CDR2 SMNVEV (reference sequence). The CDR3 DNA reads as TGTGCCAGCAGTTTGGGGGGCCGGGGGAATGAGCAGTTCTTC. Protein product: CASSLGGRGNEQFF.

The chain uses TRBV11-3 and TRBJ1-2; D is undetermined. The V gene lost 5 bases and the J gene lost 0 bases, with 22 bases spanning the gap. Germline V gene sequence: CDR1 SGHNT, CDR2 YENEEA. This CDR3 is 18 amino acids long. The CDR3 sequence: CASSPPDHPAEANYGYTF. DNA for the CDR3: TGTGCCAGCAGCCCCCCCGACCACCCAGCTGAAGCTAACTATGGCTACACCTTC.

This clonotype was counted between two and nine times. This chain's CDR3 is CASSYRTTDRGHEQYF. CDR3 nucleotide sequence: TGTGCCAGCAGTTACAGAACCACCGACAGGGGGCACGAGCAGTACTTC. The rearrangement joins TRBV6-5 to TRBJ2-7; 10 nucleotides align to TRBD1. Germline values: CDR1 MNHEY, CDR2 SVGAGI. The CDR3 has 16 residues. V trimming: 2 bases; J trimming: 5 bases; junction bases outside the gene matches: 9.

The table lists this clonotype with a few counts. Written as DNA, the CDR3 is TGTGCCAGCAGCCTGGCGCCTAGCGGGGGGACCGAGACCCAGTACTTC. Protein product: CASSLAPSGGTETQYF. The chain has TRBV5-5 and TRBJ2-5, with 11 bases fitting TRBD2. Trimming removed 4 bases from V and 5 bases from J; junction bases left unmatched: 10. Germline V lookup: CDR1 SGHKS, CDR2 YYEKEE (reference sequence). There are 16 residues in the CDR3.

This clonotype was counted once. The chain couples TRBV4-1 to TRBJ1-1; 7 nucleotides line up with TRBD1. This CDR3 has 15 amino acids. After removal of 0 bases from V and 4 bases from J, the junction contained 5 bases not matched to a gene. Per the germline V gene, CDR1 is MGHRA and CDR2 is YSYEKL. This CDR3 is CASSQDRQGSTEAFF. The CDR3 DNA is TGCGCCAGCAGCCAAGATCGACAGGGTAGCACTGAAGCTTTCTTT.

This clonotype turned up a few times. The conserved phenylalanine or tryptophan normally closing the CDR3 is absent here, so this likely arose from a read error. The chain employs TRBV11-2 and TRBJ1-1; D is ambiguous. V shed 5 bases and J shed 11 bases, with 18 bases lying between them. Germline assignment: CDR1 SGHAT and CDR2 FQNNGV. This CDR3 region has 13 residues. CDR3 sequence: CASSPGGRLGAFL. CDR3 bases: TGTGCCAGCAGCCCAGGAGGGCGCCTTGGGGCTTTCCTT.

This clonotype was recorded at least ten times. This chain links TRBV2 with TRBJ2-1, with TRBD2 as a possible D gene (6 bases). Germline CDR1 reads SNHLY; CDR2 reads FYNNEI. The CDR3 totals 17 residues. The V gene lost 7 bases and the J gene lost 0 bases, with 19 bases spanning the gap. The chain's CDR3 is CASNFGGDPRSYNEQFF. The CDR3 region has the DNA TGTGCCAGCAACTTCGGAGGGGATCCTCGCTCCTACAATGAGCAGTTCTTC.

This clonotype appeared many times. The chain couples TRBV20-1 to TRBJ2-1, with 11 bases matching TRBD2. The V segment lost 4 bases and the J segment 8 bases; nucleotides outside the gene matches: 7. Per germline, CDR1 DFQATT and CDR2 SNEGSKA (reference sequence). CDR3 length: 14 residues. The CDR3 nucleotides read TGCAGTGCTACTAGCGGGGGGACGGGCGATGAGCAGTTCTTC. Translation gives CSATSGGTGDEQFF.

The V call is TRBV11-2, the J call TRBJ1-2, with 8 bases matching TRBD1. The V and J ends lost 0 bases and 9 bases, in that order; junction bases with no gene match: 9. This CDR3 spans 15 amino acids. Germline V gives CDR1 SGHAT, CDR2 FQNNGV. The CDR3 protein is CASSLDGQGALSYTF. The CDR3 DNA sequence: TGTGCCAGCAGCTTAGATGGCCAGGGGGCCTTAAGCTACACCTTC.

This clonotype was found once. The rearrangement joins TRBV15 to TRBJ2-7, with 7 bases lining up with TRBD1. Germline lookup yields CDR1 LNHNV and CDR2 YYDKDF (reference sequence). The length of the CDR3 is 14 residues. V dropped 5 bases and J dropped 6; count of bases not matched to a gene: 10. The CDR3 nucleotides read TGTGCCACCAGCCATTCCGACAGGGACGGCGAGCAGTACTTC. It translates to CATSHSDRDGEQYF. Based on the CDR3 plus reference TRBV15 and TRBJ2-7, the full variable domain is DAMVIQNPRYQVTQFGKPVTLSCSQTLNHNVMYWYQQKSSQAPKLLFHYYDKDFNNEADTPDNFQSRRPNTSFCFLDIRSPGLGDTAMYLCATSHSDRDGEQYFGPGTRLTVT.

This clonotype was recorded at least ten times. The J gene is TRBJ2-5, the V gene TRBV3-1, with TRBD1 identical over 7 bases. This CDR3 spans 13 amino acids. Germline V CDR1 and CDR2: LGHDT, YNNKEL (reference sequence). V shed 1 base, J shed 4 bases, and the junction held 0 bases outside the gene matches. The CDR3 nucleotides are TGTGCCAGCAGCCAAGGACAGGGAGAGACCCAGTACTTC. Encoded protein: CASSQGQGETQYF.

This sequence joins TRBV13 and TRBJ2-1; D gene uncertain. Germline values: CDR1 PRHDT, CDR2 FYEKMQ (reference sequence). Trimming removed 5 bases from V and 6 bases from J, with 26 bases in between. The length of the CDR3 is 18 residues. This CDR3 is CASSPYQMTRMIFNEQFF. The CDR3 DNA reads TGTGCCAGCAGCCCCTACCAAATGACACGCATGATATTCAATGAGCAGTTCTTC.

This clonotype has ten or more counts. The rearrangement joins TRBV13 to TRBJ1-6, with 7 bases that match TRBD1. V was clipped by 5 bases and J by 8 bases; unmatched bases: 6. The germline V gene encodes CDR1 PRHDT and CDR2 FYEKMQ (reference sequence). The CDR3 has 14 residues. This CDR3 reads CASSGRQGHSPLHF. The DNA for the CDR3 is TGTGCCAGCAGCGGCCGACAGGGACATTCACCCCTCCACTTT.

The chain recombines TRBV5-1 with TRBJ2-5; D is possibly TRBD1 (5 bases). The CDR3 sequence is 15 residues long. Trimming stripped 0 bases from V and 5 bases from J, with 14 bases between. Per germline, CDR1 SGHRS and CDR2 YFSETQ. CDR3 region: CASSLESTDWETQYF. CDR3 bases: TGCGCCAGCAGCTTGGAATCGACAGATTGGGAGACCCAGTACTTC.

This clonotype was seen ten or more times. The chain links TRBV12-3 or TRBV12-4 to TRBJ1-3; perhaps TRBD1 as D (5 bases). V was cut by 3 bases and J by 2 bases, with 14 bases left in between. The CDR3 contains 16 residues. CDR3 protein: CASSFRGGNAGNTIYF. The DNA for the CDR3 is TGTGCCAGCAGTTTTCGTGGGGGGAACGCTGGAAACACCATATATTTT.

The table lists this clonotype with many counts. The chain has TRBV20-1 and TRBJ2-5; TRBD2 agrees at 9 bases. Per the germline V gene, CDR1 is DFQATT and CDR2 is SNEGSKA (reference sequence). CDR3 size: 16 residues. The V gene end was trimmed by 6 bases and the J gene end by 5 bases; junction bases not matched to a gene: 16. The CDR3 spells CSAQRGTRGGLETQYF. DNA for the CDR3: TGCAGTGCCCAGCGGGGTACGCGGGGGGGCCTTGAGACCCAGTACTTC.

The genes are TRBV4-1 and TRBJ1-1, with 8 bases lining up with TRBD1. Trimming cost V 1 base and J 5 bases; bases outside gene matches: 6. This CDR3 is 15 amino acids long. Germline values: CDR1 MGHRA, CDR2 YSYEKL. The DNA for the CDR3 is TGCGCCAGCAGCCAAGGGGACAGGCAGGGTACTGAAGCTTTCTTT. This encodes CASSQGDRQGTEAFF.

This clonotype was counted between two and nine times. CDR3 in DNA: TGCAGCGTTGTTGGCAGGGGGCAGGATGGAAACACCATATATTTT. Residues: CSVVGRGQDGNTIYF. The chain is built from TRBV29-1 and TRBJ1-3; 8 positions agree with TRBD1. From germline, CDR1 is SQVTM and CDR2 ANQGSEA. The length of the CDR3 is 15 residues. V dropped 4 bases and J dropped 3; count of bases not matched to a gene: 8.

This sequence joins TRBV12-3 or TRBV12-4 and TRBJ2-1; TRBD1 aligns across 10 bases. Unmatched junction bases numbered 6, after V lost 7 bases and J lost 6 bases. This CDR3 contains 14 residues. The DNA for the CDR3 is TGTGCCAGCAATATGGACAGGGGGGGCAATGAGCAGTTCTTC. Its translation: CASNMDRGGNEQFF.

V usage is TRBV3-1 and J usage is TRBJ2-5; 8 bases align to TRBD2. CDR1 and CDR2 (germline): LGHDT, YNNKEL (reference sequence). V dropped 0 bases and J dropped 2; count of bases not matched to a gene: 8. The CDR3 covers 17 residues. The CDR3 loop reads CASSQDVRGGLQETQYF. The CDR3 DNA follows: TGTGCCAGCAGCCAAGATGTCCGGGGGGGCCTGCAAGAGACCCAGTACTTC.

Here the CDR3 reads CASKVDDSSYEQYF. CDR3 sequence (DNA): TGCGCCAGTAAGGTTGATGACAGTAGCTACGAGCAGTACTTC. The rearrangement uses TRBV4-1 and TRBJ2-7; a possible D gene is TRBD1 (5 bases). CDR1 is MGHRA and CDR2 is YSYEKL in the germline V gene. Between the trimmed V and J ends, which lost 9 bases and 3 bases, there was a span of 18 bases. This CDR3 spans 14 amino acids.

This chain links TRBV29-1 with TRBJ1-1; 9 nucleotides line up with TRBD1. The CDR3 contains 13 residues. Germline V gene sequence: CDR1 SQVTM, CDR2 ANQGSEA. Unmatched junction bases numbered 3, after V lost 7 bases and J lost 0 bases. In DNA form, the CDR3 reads TGCAGCGCACAGGGGGCCGTGAACACTGAAGCTTTCTTT. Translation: CSAQGAVNTEAFF.

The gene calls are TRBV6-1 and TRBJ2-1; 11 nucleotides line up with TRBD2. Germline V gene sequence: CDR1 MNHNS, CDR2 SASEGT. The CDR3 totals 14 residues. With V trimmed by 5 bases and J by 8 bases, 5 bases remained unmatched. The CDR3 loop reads CASSLAGGIDEQFF. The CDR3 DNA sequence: TGTGCCAGCAGTCTAGCGGGGGGAATCGATGAGCAGTTCTTC.

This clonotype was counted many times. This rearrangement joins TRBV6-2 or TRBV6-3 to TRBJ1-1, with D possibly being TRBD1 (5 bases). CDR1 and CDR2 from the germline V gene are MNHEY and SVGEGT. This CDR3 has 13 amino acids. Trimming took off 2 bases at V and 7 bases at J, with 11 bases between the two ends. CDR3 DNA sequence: TGTGCCAGCAGTTACGGTGGGGCCAATGAAGCTTTCTTT. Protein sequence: CASSYGGANEAFF.

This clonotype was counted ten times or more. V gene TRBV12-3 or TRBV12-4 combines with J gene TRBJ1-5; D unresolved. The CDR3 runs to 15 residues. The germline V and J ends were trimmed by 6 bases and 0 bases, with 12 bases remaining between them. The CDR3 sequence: CASSPGGNSNQPQHF. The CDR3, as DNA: TGTGCCAGCAGCCCTGGCGGCAATAGCAATCAGCCCCAGCATTTT.